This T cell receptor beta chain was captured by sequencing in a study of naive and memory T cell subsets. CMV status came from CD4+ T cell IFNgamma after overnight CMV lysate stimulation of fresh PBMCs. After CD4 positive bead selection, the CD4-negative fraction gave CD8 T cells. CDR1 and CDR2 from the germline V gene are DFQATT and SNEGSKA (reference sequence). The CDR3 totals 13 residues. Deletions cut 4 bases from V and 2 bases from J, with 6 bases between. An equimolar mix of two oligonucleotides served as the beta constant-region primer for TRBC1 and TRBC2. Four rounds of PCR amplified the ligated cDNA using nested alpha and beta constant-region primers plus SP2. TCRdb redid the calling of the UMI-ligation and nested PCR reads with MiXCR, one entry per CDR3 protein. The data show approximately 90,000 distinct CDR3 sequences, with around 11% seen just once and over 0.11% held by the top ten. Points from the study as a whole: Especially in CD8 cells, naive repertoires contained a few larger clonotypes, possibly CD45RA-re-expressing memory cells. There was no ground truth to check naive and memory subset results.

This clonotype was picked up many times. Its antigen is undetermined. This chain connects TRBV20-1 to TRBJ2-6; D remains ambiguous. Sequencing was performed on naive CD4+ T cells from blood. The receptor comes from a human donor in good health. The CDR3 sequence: CSANRPGANVLTF. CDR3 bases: TGCAGTGCTAACCGTCCTGGGGCCAACGTCCTGACTTTC.